A single sample gave rise to the 13 T cell receptor beta chains below, sequenced in a study of a mutant IDH1 vaccine in newly diagnosed glioma. Time point noted: week 23, last vaccination. The content of each vaccine dose was 300 ug of mutant IDH1 20-mer peptide, and topical imiquimod accompanied it. No antigens are known for them. Only in-frame clones appear in the TCRdb table, and some are missing; sequencing was by immunoSEQ multiplex PCR. The table has about 86,000 clones, 85% seen once. The specimen was PBMCs, collected from a glioma patient whose treatment included an IDH1 peptide vaccine. All receptors derive from a man under 40 with glioma. Some clones in this sample may be carry-over from other donors' samples.

In this sample, this clone turned up a few times. The chain employs TRBV4-1 and TRBJ1-3; D gene ambiguous. Germline CDR1 and CDR2: MGHRA and YSYEKL. The CDR3 is 15 residues long. V was trimmed by 6 bases and J by 0 bases, leaving 12 bases between them. The CDR3: CASRYEMSSGNTIYF. In nucleotides, the CDR3 is TGCGCCAGCAGATACGAGATGAGCTCTGGAAACACCATATATTTT.

V is TRBV7-2 and J is TRBJ2-1, with TRBD2 identical over 12 bases. After removal of 4 bases from V and 7 bases from J, the junction contained 5 bases not matched to a gene. CDR1 is SGHTA, CDR2 FQGNSA, per germline. The CDR3 loop spans 15 amino acids. The CDR3 loop reads CASSSTSGRKNEQFF. In nucleotides, the CDR3 is TGTGCCAGCAGCTCGACTAGCGGGAGAAAAAATGAGCAGTTCTTC.

This clone was seen just once. The rearrangement uses TRBV15 and TRBJ1-2; 9 bases fit TRBD1. CDR3 length equals 15 residues. CDR1 and CDR2 from the germline V gene are LNHNV and YYDKDF (reference sequence). V lost 6 bases to trimming and J lost 8 bases; unmatched junction nucleotides: 13. Here the CDR3 reads CATSPNRDRVVGYTF. The CDR3, as DNA: TGTGCCACCAGTCCAAACCGGGACAGGGTTGTCGGCTACACCTTC.

In regard to this clone: One end of the junction is discordant with germline, which a read error may explain. The genes are TRBV11-1 and TRBJ2-7; D unclear. CDR1 is SGHAT, CDR2 FQDESV, per germline (reference sequence). The CDR3 runs to 12 residues. CDR3 protein: CAGSTHLDEQYF. The CDR3 bases are TGTGCCGGCAGCACGCACTTAGACGAGCAGTACTTC.

V usage is TRBV27 and J usage is TRBJ2-3; possibly TRBD1 for D (6 bases). This CDR3 is 15 amino acids long. Trimming took off 4 bases at V and 6 bases at J, with 17 bases between the two ends. Germline CDR1 is MNHEY and CDR2 is SMNVEV (reference sequence). CDR3 DNA: TGTGCCAGCAGTTCAGGGACAAGGCCAGCGGATACGCAGTATTTT. It codes for CASSSGTRPADTQYF.

J is TRBJ2-5 and V is TRBV30; possibly TRBD2 for D (5 bases). The CDR3 spans 10 residues. V was trimmed by 8 bases and J by 9 bases, leaving 13 bases between them. CDR1 and CDR2 (germline): GTSNPN, SVGIG (reference sequence). In DNA form, the CDR3 reads TGTGCCGCCGGACTGTTGGCCCAGTACTTC. Its translation: CAAGLLAQYF.

The genes are TRBV5-1 and TRBJ1-2; D is ambiguous. From germline, CDR1 is SGHRS and CDR2 YFSETQ. This CDR3 region has 17 residues. V lost 2 bases to trimming and J lost 0 bases, with 17 bases between them. CDR3 DNA sequence: TGCGCCAGCAGCTTCCTCTGGGAGGGCCCAGCTAACTATGGCTACACCTTC. Its translation: CASSFLWEGPANYGYTF.

The rearrangement uses TRBV7-3 and TRBJ1-1; no clear D gene. Germline V CDR1 and CDR2: SGHTA, FQGTGA. The length of the CDR3 is 14 residues. V shed 3 bases and J shed 3 bases, with 11 bases lying between them. The chain's CDR3 is CASSFITADTEAFF. CDR3 DNA: TGTGCCAGCAGCTTTATAACTGCAGACACTGAAGCTTTCTTT.

This chain's CDR3 is CASSDQGTVQETQYF. In DNA form, the CDR3 reads TGCGCCAGCAGTGACCAGGGGACAGTCCAAGAGACCCAGTACTTC. The chain couples TRBV10-1 to TRBJ2-5, with 7 nucleotides matching TRBD1. CDR3 length: 15 amino acids. Germline CDR1 is WNHNN and CDR2 is SYGVQD (reference sequence). Trimming removed 3 bases from V and 1 base from J; junction bases left unmatched: 5.

This clone appeared a few times. The rearrangement uses TRBV13 and TRBJ1-1; D gene uncertain. CDR1 PRHDT and CDR2 FYEKMQ come from the germline V gene (reference sequence). The CDR3 is 12 amino acids. Trimming shortened V by 4 bases and J by 3 bases, and 6 bases separated the two germline ends. The CDR3 reads CASSSRDTEAFF. In nucleotides, the CDR3 is TGTGCCAGCAGCTCCCGGGACACTGAAGCTTTCTTT.

The V call is TRBV27, the J call TRBJ2-3, with 8 nucleotides matching TRBD1. This CDR3 is built from 15 residues. Per the germline V gene, CDR1 is MNHEY and CDR2 is SMNVEV (reference sequence). The junction had 0 bases not matched to a gene; V was cut back by 0 bases and J by 1 base. The CDR3 region has the DNA TGTGCCAGCAGTTTATCGACAGGGGGCACAGATACGCAGTATTTT. Protein sequence: CASSLSTGGTDTQYF.

The rearrangement links TRBV6-1 to TRBJ2-5; 8 bases match TRBD1. The length of the CDR3 is 13 residues. Germline-derived CDR1 and CDR2 are MNHNS and SASEGT. After removal of 11 bases from V and 5 bases from J, the junction contained 10 bases not matched to a gene. The CDR3 coding sequence is TGTGCCGGAAGACAGGGGCTGGGGGAGACCCAGTACTTC. Its translation is CAGRQGLGETQYF.

This sequence joins TRBV4-2 and TRBJ1-1, with unresolved D. Germline assignment: CDR1 LGHNA and CDR2 YNFKEQ. V was clipped by 3 bases and J by 7 bases, with 9 bases between them. This CDR3 spans 12 amino acids. The CDR3 DNA is TGTGCCAGCAGCCAGGCCCGGAGTGAAGCTTTCTTT. Amino acids: CASSQARSEAFF.